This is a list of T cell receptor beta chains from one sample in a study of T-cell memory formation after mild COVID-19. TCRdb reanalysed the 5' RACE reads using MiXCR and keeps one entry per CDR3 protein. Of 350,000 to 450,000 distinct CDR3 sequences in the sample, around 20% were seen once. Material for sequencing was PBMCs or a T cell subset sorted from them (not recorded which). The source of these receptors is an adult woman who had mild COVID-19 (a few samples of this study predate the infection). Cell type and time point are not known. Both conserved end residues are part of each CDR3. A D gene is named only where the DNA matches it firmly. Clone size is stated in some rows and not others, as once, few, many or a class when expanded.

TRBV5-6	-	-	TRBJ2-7	CASSLRSGTYEQYF	TGTGCCAGCAGCTTGCGTTCCGGGACCTACGAGCAGTACTTC
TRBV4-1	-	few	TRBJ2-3	CASSQVGSETDTQYF	TGCGCCAGCAGCCAAGTGGGGTCAGAAACAGATACGCAGTATTTT
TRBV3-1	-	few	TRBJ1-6	CASSQAANYNSPLHF	TGTGCCAGCAGCCAAGCGGCAAACTATAATTCACCCCTCCACTTT
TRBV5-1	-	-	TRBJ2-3	CASSLAVLDEDTQYF	TGCGCCAGCAGCTTGGCCGTTCTAGATGAAGATACGCAGTATTTT
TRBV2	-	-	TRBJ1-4	CASSEAGRVGEKLFF	TGTGCCAGCAGTGAAGCAGGCCGCGTGGGTGAAAAACTGTTTTTT
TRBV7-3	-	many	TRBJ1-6	CASSLGPSYNSPLHF	TGTGCCAGCAGCCTAGGGCCCTCCTATAATTCACCCCTCCACTTT
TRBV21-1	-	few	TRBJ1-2	CASTVFPGQGSYGYTF	TGTGCCAGCACCGTTTTTCCGGGACAGGGGTCCTATGGCTACACCTTC
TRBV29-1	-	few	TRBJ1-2	CVSRGTNYGYTF	TGCGTCTCCCGTGGGACGAACTATGGCTACACCTTC
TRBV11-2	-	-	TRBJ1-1	CASGPDMFTEAFF	TGTGCCAGCGGCCCGGACATGTTCACTGAAGCTTTCTTT
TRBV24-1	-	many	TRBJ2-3	CATSDPRSGDTDTQYF	TGTGCCACCAGTGACCCTCGGTCAGGCGACACAGATACGCAGTATTTT
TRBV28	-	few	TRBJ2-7	CASARLRGSYEQYF	TGTGCCAGCGCAAGACTCCGGGGCTCCTACGAGCAGTACTTC
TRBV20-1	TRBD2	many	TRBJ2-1	CSARPQLAGGHNEQFF	TGCAGTGCTAGGCCCCAACTAGCGGGAGGACACAATGAGCAGTTCTTC
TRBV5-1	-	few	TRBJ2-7	CASSLLQGGVIEQYF	TGCGCCAGCAGCTTGCTACAGGGGGGGGTCATTGAGCAGTACTTC
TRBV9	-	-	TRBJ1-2	CASSVGGGSSVGYTF	TGTGCCAGCAGCGTAGGGGGGGGTAGTTCGGTCGGCTACACCTTC
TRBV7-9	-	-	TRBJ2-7	CASGPGRSYEQYF	TGTGCCAGCGGGCCGGGACGAAGCTACGAGCAGTACTTC
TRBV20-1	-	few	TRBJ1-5	CSASEGNQPQHF	TGCAGTGCTAGTGAGGGGAATCAGCCCCAGCATTTT
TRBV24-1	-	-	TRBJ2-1	CATSDPRTAFGEQFF	TGTGCCACCAGTGATCCGCGGACTGCCTTTGGTGAGCAGTTCTTC
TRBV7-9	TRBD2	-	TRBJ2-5	CASSTRRGGEETQYF	TGTGCCAGCAGCACCCGGAGGGGAGGGGAAGAGACCCAGTACTTC
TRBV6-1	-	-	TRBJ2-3	CASQLRSAYASTDTQYF	TGTGCCAGCCAACTTAGAAGCGCATACGCTAGCACAGATACGCAGTATTTT